This TCR beta chain is drawn from a study of shared clonotypes between healthy human individuals. Study background: In total, the donors were two women and a few men aged 18 to 49. Per donor, CD8 memory used one plate, CD8 naive used two, CD4 memory used three and CD4 naive used three.

Assay runs were performed at deep level. Sequencing used immunoSEQ multiplex PCR; TCRdb keeps in-frame clones, though not all of them. The profile shows about 2 million clones, 85% to 95% of them singletons. With 2 bases removed from V and 8 bases from J, the gap between germline ends came to 10 bases. Germline V gene data show CDR1 as LNHNV and CDR2 as YYDKDF (reference sequence). The CDR3 has 13 amino acids. Participating donors were healthy, HIV-negative adults free of recent acute infections or vaccinations. The gene calls are TRBV15 and TRBJ1-5; D not certain. Sequencing used naive CD4+ T cells sorted from blood. The subset was: CD45RA+ positively selected. The receptor's source is a man aged 18 to 30 in good health. DNA of the CDR3: TGTGCCACCAGCAGAACCGGACGGGAGCCCCAGCATTTT. It yields the protein CATSRTGREPQHF.